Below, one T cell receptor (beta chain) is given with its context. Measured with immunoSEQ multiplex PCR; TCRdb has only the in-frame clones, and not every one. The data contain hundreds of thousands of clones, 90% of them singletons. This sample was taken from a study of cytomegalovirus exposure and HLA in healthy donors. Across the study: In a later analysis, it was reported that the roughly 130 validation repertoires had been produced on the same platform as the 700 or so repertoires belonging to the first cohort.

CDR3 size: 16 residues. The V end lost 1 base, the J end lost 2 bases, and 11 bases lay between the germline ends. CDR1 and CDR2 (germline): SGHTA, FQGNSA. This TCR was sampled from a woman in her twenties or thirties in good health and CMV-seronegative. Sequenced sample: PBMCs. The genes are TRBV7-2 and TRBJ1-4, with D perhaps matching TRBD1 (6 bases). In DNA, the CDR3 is TGTGCCAGCAGCTTAGGGGGGCTTGGGACTAATGAAAAACTGTTTTTT. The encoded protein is CASSLGGLGTNEKLFF. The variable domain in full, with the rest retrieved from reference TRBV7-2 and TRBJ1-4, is GAGVSQSPSNKVTEKGKDVELRCDPISGHTALYWYRQSLGQGLEFLIYFQGNSAPDKSGLPSDRFSAERTGGSVSTLTIQRTQQEDSAVYLCASSLGGLGTNEKLFFGSGTQLSVL.